This T cell receptor (beta chain) was documented in a study of beta chain features in type 1 diabetes. At the level of the study: Cell yields, age and gender were similar between patients and healthy donors. Study-wide results and caveats: The naive, central memory and Treg TCRB repertoires showed an apparent similarity that was greater among patients than among healthy donors.

Sorting of CD4+ naive, central memory, regulatory and stem cell-like memory cells was performed via CD45RO/CCR7/CD25/CD127/CD95/CD27. TCRB transcripts that were expressed got sequenced, as all of the isolated RNA had been reverse transcribed. Sequencing used immunoSEQ multiplex PCR; TCRdb keeps in-frame clones, though not all of them. Of fewer than 900,000 clones detected, 15% to 20% appear once; the ten largest clones hold 0.023%. This clone was seen a handful of times. The antigen is not known. Germline values: CDR1 SGHRS, CDR2 YFSETQ. This CDR3 is 15 amino acids long. Trimming took off 3 bases at V and 3 bases at J, with 15 bases between the two ends.

The chain carries TRBV5-1 and TRBJ2-5; perhaps TRBD1 as D (6 bases). The clonotype was recovered from a woman younger than 35 in good health. Input material: naive CD4+ T cells from blood. The DNA of the CDR3 is TGCGCCAGCAGCTCCAGTCCTTACAGGGAAGAGACCCAGTACTTC. This codes for CASSSSPYREETQYF.